The source of this T cell receptor beta chain is a study of CD8 T cells in Susac syndrome (dated by TCRdb to the late 2010s). Background for the entire study: The study used repertoire sequencing to test whether antigen drove CD8+ T cell activation and differentiation in Susac syndrome.

Concerning this clonotype itself: It lacks a known antigen. Base quality data are lacking; no much larger clone is found one base away.

Here is what the overall study found, with its caveats: The study acknowledged that relatively few individuals were included in the TCR sequencing and HLA analysis.

RNA was extracted using the RNeasy kit, and about 0.45 to 1 ug of the RNA was reverse transcribed with random hexamers. The immunoSEQ multiplex PCR assay, which covers 54 Vbeta and 13 Jbeta segments, was used to amplify TCR beta CDR3 regions. Bias from PCR amplification was corrected by using a synthetic template baseline for primer optimization and for computational correction. In the source study's methods: Reads were annotated to V, D and J genes according to IMGT and were analyzed with immunoSEQ Analyzer, with only productive sequences retained. Clonality was computed as one minus Shannon entropy normalized by log2 of the number of productive unique sequences. For each patient and control, public and private clones were evaluated among the 100 most prevalent clones. Clones were defined as Susac-specific when absent from the healthy and MS cohorts, from about 970 published viral clones and from other ImmuneACCESS disease sequences. The public reads were reprocessed in TCRdb via fastp at Q25 and MiXCR, keeping in-frame beta chains. Rows merge per CDR3 protein into single entries with the most common DNA and genes. TCRdb's processing, not the study's, gives the V and J calls here. Counted in this sample were 150,000 to 200,000 distinct CDR3 sequences; around 93% of them appeared once. The ten biggest clones cover approximately 0.14% of the sample.

The germline V gene encodes CDR1 MNHEY and CDR2 SVGEGT. Measured from the cysteine to the phenylalanine, the CDR3 is 13 residues long. CDR3 DNA is the only sequence kept; it has 39 bases, read in frame from the first base. V and J lose 0 bases and 8 bases, and a span of 10 bases separates them. Peripheral blood CD8+ and CD4+ T cells from healthy donors, Susac syndrome patients and multiple sclerosis patients were profiled using high-throughput TCR beta sequencing. The healthy donors served as controls matched for age and sex. CD8+ TEMRA cells were enriched by FACS, while bulk CD8+ and CD4+ T cells were purified by magnetic negative isolation. Blood was collected in EDTA tubes and processed within 24 hours, with PBMCs isolated through density gradient centrifugation. PBMCs intended for TCR sequencing were cryopreserved in liquid nitrogen and were subsequently thawed in a 37 degrees C water bath. The sorted or isolated CD4+, CD8+ and CD8+ TEMRA cells reached a purity of at least 90%.

Input material: CD4+ T cells from PBMCs. Recombination connected TRBV6-2 or TRBV6-3 to TRBJ1-2; the D segment cannot be called with confidence. The source is a human donor in good health. CDR3 loop: CASSYSGSRGYTF. The DNA is as follows: TGTGCCAGCAGTTACTCAGGGTCCCGGGGCTACACCTTC.